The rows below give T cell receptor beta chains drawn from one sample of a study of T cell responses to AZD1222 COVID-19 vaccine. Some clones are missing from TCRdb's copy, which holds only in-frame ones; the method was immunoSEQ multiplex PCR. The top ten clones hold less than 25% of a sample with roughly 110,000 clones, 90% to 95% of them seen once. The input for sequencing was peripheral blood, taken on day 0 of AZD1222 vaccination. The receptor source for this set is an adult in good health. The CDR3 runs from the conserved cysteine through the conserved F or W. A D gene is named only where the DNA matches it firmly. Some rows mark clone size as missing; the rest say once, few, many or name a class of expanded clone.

CDR3: CASSSLEGFEELFF; DNA: TGTGCCAGTAGTTCCCTAGAAGGGTTCGAGGAGCTGTTTTTT; length: 14; V: TRBV19; D: -; size: -; J: TRBJ2-2
CDR3: CASSRWGLADRRGETQYF; DNA: TGTGCCAGCAGCCGTTGGGGGCTAGCGGATCGGCGGGGGGAGACCCAGTACTTC; length: 18; V: TRBV7-8; D: -; size: -; J: TRBJ2-5
CDR3: CASSLDRIQGNVQNQPQHF; DNA: TGTGCCAGCAGCTTGGATCGCATTCAGGGAAACGTACAGAATCAGCCCCAGCATTTT; length: 19; V: TRBV7-8; D: -; size: -; J: TRBJ1-5
CDR3: CASGYSGGARTDTQYF; DNA: TGTGCCAGCGGTTATAGCGGGGGGGCTCGCACAGATACGCAGTATTTT; length: 16; V: TRBV6-5; D: TRBD2; size: -; J: TRBJ2-3
CDR3: CASTGRGNTEAFF; DNA: TGTGCCTCGACAGGGAGAGGGAACACTGAAGCTTTCTTT; length: 13; V: TRBV30; D: TRBD1; size: few; J: TRBJ1-1
CDR3: CASSPTGDTGNTIYF; DNA: TGTGCCAGTAGTCCGACAGGGGATACGGGAAACACCATATATTTT; length: 15; V: TRBV19; D: TRBD1; size: once; J: TRBJ1-3
CDR3: CSVGPGQGRNEQFF; DNA: TGCAGCGTTGGCCCGGGGCAGGGACGCAATGAGCAGTTCTTC; length: 14; V: TRBV29-1; D: -; size: -; J: TRBJ2-1
CDR3: CASSESTFGTGGRMNTEAFF; DNA: TGCGCCAGCAGTGAGTCGACGTTCGGGACAGGGGGCCGGATGAACACTGAAGCTTTCTTT; length: 20; V: TRBV10-1; D: TRBD1; size: -; J: TRBJ1-1
CDR3: CASSLGAYGYTF; DNA: TGTGCCAGCAGCTTAGGTGCCTATGGCTACACCTTC; length: 12; V: TRBV7-2; D: -; size: once; J: TRBJ1-2
CDR3: CASSLDSSGTEAFF; DNA: TGTGCCAGCAGCCTTGACAGCAGCGGCACTGAAGCTTTCTTT; length: 14; V: TRBV7-2; D: -; size: -; J: TRBJ1-1
CDR3: CASSLDSRSLETQYF; DNA: TGTGCCAGCAGCTTGGATTCTAGGTCCTTGGAGACCCAGTACTTC; length: 15; V: TRBV5-6; D: -; size: -; J: TRBJ2-5
CDR3: CASSYSGGDHYEQYF; DNA: TGTGCCAGCAGTTACTCGGGGGGGGACCACTACGAGCAGTACTTC; length: 15; V: TRBV6-5; D: TRBD2; size: once; J: TRBJ2-7
CDR3: CASSQVGGYGYTF; DNA: TGCGCCAGCAGCCAAGTGGGAGGGTATGGCTACACCTTC; length: 13; V: TRBV4-1; D: -; size: -; J: TRBJ1-2
CDR3: CASSPRDEQYF; DNA: TGTGCCAGCTCACCGAGGGACGAGCAGTACTTC; length: 11; V: TRBV18; D: -; size: -; J: TRBJ2-7
CDR3: CASRTGQGSSPLHF; DNA: TGTGCCAGCAGGACCGGACAGGGGAGTTCACCCCTCCACTTT; length: 14; V: TRBV6-5; D: TRBD1; size: -; J: TRBJ1-6
CDR3: CASSLGPEQFF; DNA: TGTGCCAGCAGCTTAGGACCCGAGCAGTTCTTC; length: 11; V: TRBV7-2; D: -; size: -; J: TRBJ2-1
CDR3: CASSEWGREGYGYTF; DNA: TGTGCCAGCAGTGAATGGGGCAGGGAGGGCTATGGCTACACCTTC; length: 15; V: TRBV25-1; D: -; size: -; J: TRBJ1-2
CDR3: CASSFGVLAAEQYF; DNA: TGCGCCAGCAGCTTTGGTGTTCTAGCGGCCGAGCAGTACTTC; length: 14; V: TRBV5-1; D: TRBD2; size: -; J: TRBJ2-7
CDR3: CSAFLFETQYF; DNA: TGCAGTGCTTTCCTGTTCGAGACCCAGTACTTC; length: 11; V: TRBV20-1; D: -; size: -; J: TRBJ2-5
CDR3: CASSPDQGLTGNTIYF; DNA: TGTGCCAGCAGCCCAGACCAGGGGTTAACAGGAAACACCATATATTTT; length: 16; V: TRBV9; D: -; size: -; J: TRBJ1-3
CDR3: CASSRGRVFLETQYF; DNA: TGTGCCAGCAGCCGGGGACGGGTCTTTTTAGAGACCCAGTACTTC; length: 15; V: TRBV13; D: -; size: few; J: TRBJ2-5
CDR3: CASSLVGTDTQYF; DNA: TGTGCCAGCAGCTTAGTAGGCACAGATACGCAGTATTTT; length: 13; V: TRBV7-9; D: -; size: -; J: TRBJ2-3
CDR3: CASSLVQGTDEQYF; DNA: TGTGCCAGCAGCTTAGTACAGGGTACCGACGAGCAGTACTTC; length: 14; V: TRBV11-2; D: -; size: -; J: TRBJ2-7
CDR3: CASSHRRGFNEQYF; DNA: TGTGCCAGCAGCCATCGCCGGGGTTTCAACGAGCAGTACTTC; length: 14; V: TRBV14; D: -; size: -; J: TRBJ2-7
CDR3: CAIGDRGNDEQYF; DNA: TGTGCCATCGGAGACAGAGGGAACGACGAGCAGTACTTC; length: 13; V: TRBV10-3; D: -; size: -; J: TRBJ2-7
CDR3: CASNPGRGGSEAFF; DNA: TGTGCCAGCAACCCTGGCAGGGGGGGCTCTGAAGCTTTCTTT; length: 14; V: TRBV7-2; D: TRBD1; size: few; J: TRBJ1-1
CDR3: CASSSGQTNSPLHF; DNA: TGTGCCAGCTCCTCGGGACAGACCAATTCACCCCTCCACTTT; length: 14; V: TRBV5-4; D: TRBD1; size: few; J: TRBJ1-6
CDR3: CAISERQDNSPLHF; DNA: TGTGCCATCAGTGAACGGCAGGATAATTCACCCCTCCACTTT; length: 14; V: TRBV10-3; D: -; size: -; J: TRBJ1-6
CDR3: CASSMGGGAGANVLTF; DNA: TGTGCCAGTAGTATGGGAGGGGGCGCTGGGGCCAACGTCCTGACTTTC; length: 16; V: TRBV19; D: -; size: -; J: TRBJ2-6
CDR3: CASIPQRTGENIQYF; DNA: TGTGCCAGCATTCCACAGAGGACAGGGGAAAACATTCAGTACTTC; length: 15; V: TRBV7-2; D: TRBD1; size: few; J: TRBJ2-4
CDR3: CATSRDPGTANSPLHF; DNA: TGTGCCACCAGCAGAGATCCCGGGACGGCTAATTCACCCCTCCACTTT; length: 16; V: TRBV15; D: -; size: -; J: TRBJ1-6
CDR3: CASSRSEGPSRGYTF; DNA: TGTGCCAGCAGCCGGTCGGAGGGACCCTCGCGTGGCTACACCTTC; length: 15; V: TRBV4-2; D: -; size: -; J: TRBJ1-2
CDR3: CASSPQELTGDTQYF; DNA: TGTGCCAGCAGCCCCCAGGAACTTACTGGAGATACGCAGTATTTT; length: 15; V: TRBV7-2; D: -; size: -; J: TRBJ2-3
CDR3: CSARGTGLAFF; DNA: TGCAGTGCTAGGGGGACAGGACTAGCTTTCTTT; length: 11; V: TRBV20-1; D: TRBD1; size: -; J: TRBJ1-1
CDR3: CATSPDVTSVRNEQFF; DNA: TGTGCCACTTCACCCGACGTGACTAGTGTTAGAAATGAGCAGTTCTTC; length: 16; V: TRBV2; D: -; size: -; J: TRBJ2-1
CDR3: CSASGGAPNEQFF; DNA: TGCAGCGCGAGCGGGGGGGCCCCCAATGAGCAGTTCTTC; length: 13; V: TRBV29-1; D: TRBD2; size: -; J: TRBJ2-1
CDR3: CASSPGLPGSYGYTF; DNA: TGTGCCAGCAGCCCGGGACTTCCTGGGTCATATGGCTACACCTTC; length: 15; V: TRBV6-4; D: -; size: -; J: TRBJ1-2
CDR3: CASSEFPWDSYNSPLHF; DNA: TGCGCCAGCAGTGAGTTCCCGTGGGACTCCTATAATTCACCCCTCCACTTT; length: 17; V: TRBV10-1; D: -; size: -; J: TRBJ1-6
CDR3: CASSKAPTEEDTEAFF; DNA: TGTGCCAGCAGCAAAGCGCCCACCGAGGAGGACACTGAAGCTTTCTTT; length: 16; V: TRBV21-1; D: -; size: -; J: TRBJ1-1
CDR3: CASSTDRTGELFF; DNA: TGTGCCAGTAGTACGGACAGAACCGGGGAGCTGTTTTTT; length: 13; V: TRBV19; D: -; size: -; J: TRBJ2-2
CDR3: CASSPDLTGNTIYF; DNA: TGTGCCAGTTCCCCAGACCTCACCGGAAACACCATATATTTT; length: 14; V: TRBV19; D: -; size: -; J: TRBJ1-3
CDR3: CSVEGLAGFNEQFF; DNA: TGCAGCGTTGAAGGACTAGCGGGGTTCAATGAGCAGTTCTTC; length: 14; V: TRBV29-1; D: TRBD2; size: once; J: TRBJ2-1
CDR3: CASSQEYRADEADTQYF; DNA: TGCGCCAGCAGCCAAGAATACCGGGCCGATGAGGCAGATACGCAGTATTTT; length: 17; V: TRBV4-1; D: -; size: -; J: TRBJ2-3
CDR3: CASSDLEGGEQYF; DNA: TGTGCCAGCAGTGATTTGGAGGGGGGCGAGCAGTACTTC; length: 13; V: TRBV6-1; D: -; size: once; J: TRBJ2-7
CDR3: CARPPPRGAGSNSPLHF; DNA: TGTGCTAGACCCCCACCCCGAGGGGCAGGGTCGAATTCACCCCTCCACTTT; length: 17; V: TRBV6-7; D: -; size: -; J: TRBJ1-6
CDR3: CAPLDRAGTTYEQYF; DNA: TGCGCCCCCCTGGACCGGGCGGGAACCACCTACGAGCAGTACTTC; length: 15; V: TRBV5-1; D: -; size: -; J: TRBJ2-7
CDR3: CASSPTDRISGANVLTF; DNA: TGTGCCAGCAGCCCGACCGACAGAATCTCTGGGGCCAACGTCCTGACTTTC; length: 17; V: TRBV7-8; D: -; size: -; J: TRBJ2-6
CDR3: CATSRDQQVIQPQHF; DNA: TGTGCCACCAGCAGAGATCAGCAGGTTATTCAGCCCCAGCATTTT; length: 15; V: TRBV15; D: -; size: -; J: TRBJ1-5
CDR3: CASSLEVGTGSHGYTF; DNA: TGTGCCAGCAGCTTGGAAGTAGGGACAGGGTCTCATGGCTACACCTTC; length: 16; V: TRBV5-4; D: TRBD1; size: -; J: TRBJ1-2
CDR3: CASSLQGTYGYTF; DNA: TGTGCCAGCAGCCTACAGGGAACCTATGGCTACACCTTC; length: 13; V: TRBV6-2/TRBV6-3; D: -; size: -; J: TRBJ1-2
CDR3: CASNDGGGGNTIYF; DNA: TGTGCCAGCAACGACGGGGGCGGCGGAAACACCATATATTTT; length: 14; V: TRBV5-6; D: -; size: -; J: TRBJ1-3
CDR3: CASSRRLAGAVAYEQYF; DNA: TGTGCCAGCAGCCGCCGACTAGCGGGGGCCGTAGCCTACGAGCAGTACTTC; length: 17; V: TRBV6-2/TRBV6-3; D: TRBD2; size: -; J: TRBJ2-7